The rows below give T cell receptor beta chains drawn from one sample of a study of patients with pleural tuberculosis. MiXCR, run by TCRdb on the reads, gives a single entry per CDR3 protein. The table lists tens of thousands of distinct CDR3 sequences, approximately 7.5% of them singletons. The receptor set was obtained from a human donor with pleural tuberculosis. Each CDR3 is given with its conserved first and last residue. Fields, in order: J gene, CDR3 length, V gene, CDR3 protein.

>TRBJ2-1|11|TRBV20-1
CSASFGYEQFF
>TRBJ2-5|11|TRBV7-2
CASSLRGQVYF
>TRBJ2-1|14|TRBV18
CASSPGQVLNEQFF
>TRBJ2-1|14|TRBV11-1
CASDNSGSYNEQFF
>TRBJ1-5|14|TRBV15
CATSRDPGARPQHF
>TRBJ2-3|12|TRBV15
CATSTHTDTQYF
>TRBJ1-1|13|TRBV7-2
CASSLAWDTEAFF
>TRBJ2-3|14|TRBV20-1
CSARDRDGWDTQYF
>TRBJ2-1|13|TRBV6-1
CASSPGNRNEQFF
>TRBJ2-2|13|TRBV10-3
CAISESGAGELFF
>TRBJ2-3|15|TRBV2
CASSGLAGLSDTQYF